These 32 T cell receptor beta chains were sequenced from one sample in a study of CD8 T cells in Susac syndrome (dated by TCRdb to the late 2010s). Library generation was performed with the immunoSEQ multiplex PCR assay. RNA was extracted using the RNeasy kit, and about 0.45 to 1 ug of the RNA was reverse transcribed with random hexamers. TCRdb reprocessed the public reads (quality trimming at Q25 with fastp, clone calling with MiXCR) and kept in-frame beta chains. Identical CDR3 protein sequences are pooled into one entry, listed with their most common genes and DNA. Within this sample are some 260,000 distinct CDR3 sequences, with over 85% of them counted one time only. Around 0.07% of the sample goes to the ten largest clones. The sample taken for sequencing was CD4+ T cells from PBMCs. The receptors originated from a human donor with multiple sclerosis.

The genes are TRBV7-9 and TRBJ2-3, with no clear D. V lost 1 base and J 0 bases, leaving 11 bases between the germline ends. This CDR3 contains 16 residues. Germline-derived CDR1 and CDR2 are SEHNR and FQNEAQ (reference sequence). The CDR3 is CASSLGRLSSTDTQYF. The CDR3 DNA reads as TGTGCCAGCAGCTTAGGCCGCCTATCTAGCACAGATACGCAGTATTTT.

The chain couples TRBV6-5 to TRBJ2-7; D is possibly TRBD2 (6 bases). Germline values: CDR1 MNHEY, CDR2 SVGAGI. The V end was cut by 6 bases, the J end by 2 bases, with 11 bases between. CDR3 size: 13 residues. Written as DNA, the CDR3 is TGTGCCAGCAGCGGGGACTCCGCCTACGAGCAGTACTTC. Translated, it gives CASSGDSAYEQYF.

This chain links TRBV19 with TRBJ1-2; tentatively, D is TRBD1 (6 bases). Between the trimmed V and J ends, which lost 7 bases and 0 bases, there was a span of 24 bases. Germline CDR1 is LNHDA and CDR2 is SQIVND (reference sequence). The CDR3 spans 18 residues. CDR3 nucleotide sequence: TGTGCCAGTACCGATAACCTGGGCGCCAGGGGACCTAACTATGGCTACACCTTC. Its protein is CASTDNLGARGPNYGYTF. Full variable domain (missing parts from reference TRBV19 and TRBJ1-2): DGGITQSPKYLFRKEGQNVTLSCEQNLNHDAMYWYRQDPGQGLRLIYYSQIVNDFQKGDIAEGYSVSREKKESFPLTVTSAQKNPTAFYLCASTDNLGARGPNYGYTFGSGTRLTVV.

The rearrangement links TRBV5-1 to TRBJ2-2; 10 bases fit TRBD1. The germline CDR1 and CDR2 sequences are SGHRS and YFSETQ. The CDR3 loop spans 17 amino acids. V gave up 1 base and J gave up 6 bases; unmatched junction bases: 9. CDR3 coding DNA: TGCGCCAGCAGCTTGCAACCCCCGGGACAGGGGTCCGGGGAGCTGTTTTTT. Protein product: CASSLQPPGQGSGELFF.

This clonotype was detected only once. The rearrangement uses TRBV24-1 and TRBJ1-4, with 7 bases fitting TRBD1. V shed 3 bases and J 4 bases; nucleotides not matched to a gene: 4. Germline assignment: CDR1 KGHDR and CDR2 SFDVKD. The length of the CDR3 is 15 residues. CDR3 nucleotide sequence: TGTGCCACCAGTGATCCCGGGACAGTTAATGAAAAACTGTTTTTT. Translation: CATSDPGTVNEKLFF.

The genes are TRBV15 and TRBJ2-2; 10 positions match TRBD1. V lost 5 bases to trimming and J lost 5 bases; unmatched junction nucleotides: 5. Germline V gene data show CDR1 as LNHNV and CDR2 as YYDKDF (reference sequence). This CDR3 region has 15 residues. DNA for the CDR3: TGTGCCACCAGCCCTAGACAGGGGGCGACCGGGGAGCTGTTTTTT. Encoded protein: CATSPRQGATGELFF.

The V gene is TRBV3-1, the J gene TRBJ2-2; D possibly corresponds to TRBD2 (7 bases). Germline lookup yields CDR1 LGHDT and CDR2 YNNKEL (reference sequence). V was pared by 11 bases and J by 4 bases, with 11 bases between. This CDR3 has 12 residues. The CDR3 loop reads CAAGALTGELFF. CDR3 DNA: TGTGCCGCGGGGGCCCTCACCGGGGAGCTGTTTTTT.

The chain uses TRBV23-1 and TRBJ2-1; D may be TRBD1 (6 bases). TRBV23-1 is placed among ORFs of uncertain function. The CDR3 runs to 15 residues. Between the trimmed V and J ends, which lost 2 bases and 8 bases, there was a span of 16 bases. CDR3 sequence: CASSQRQARKDEQFF. CDR3 in DNA: TGCGCCAGCAGTCAACGACAGGCACGGAAGGATGAGCAGTTCTTC.

This clonotype was detected only once. The V call is TRBV5-1, the J call TRBJ1-3; D possibly corresponds to TRBD1 (5 bases). The CDR3 length is 16 residues. CDR1 SGHRS and CDR2 YFSETQ come from the germline V gene. V lost 4 bases and J 1 base, leaving 15 bases between the germline ends. The CDR3 nucleotides read TGCGCCAGCAGCGGGGGACTTCTCGGATCTGGAAACACCATATATTTT. Protein: CASSGGLLGSGNTIYF.

V gene TRBV12-3 or TRBV12-4 combines with J gene TRBJ1-1; D is unclear. This CDR3 is 15 amino acids long. V lost 4 bases and J 11 bases, leaving 23 bases between the germline ends. The CDR3 protein is CASSSLLGGTEVAFF. CDR3 DNA: TGTGCCAGCAGTTCCCTCCTGGGCGGTACGGAGGTTGCTTTCTTT.

The genes are TRBV10-3 and TRBJ2-2; weak D call: TRBD2 (6 bases). Germline loops: CDR1 ENHRY, CDR2 SYGVKD. Trimming removed 2 bases from V and 4 bases from J, with 11 bases in between. CDR3 size: 15 residues. The CDR3 loop reads CAISEEGRTTGELFF. In nucleotides, the CDR3 is TGTGCCATCAGTGAGGAGGGGAGGACCACCGGGGAGCTGTTTTTT.

V usage is TRBV24-1 and J usage is TRBJ2-1; 10 positions match TRBD2. V lost 4 bases to trimming and J lost 2 bases; unmatched junction nucleotides: 16. Germline V gene data show CDR1 as KGHDR and CDR2 as SFDVKD. The CDR3 has 20 residues. The CDR3 loop is CATSEGLWASGSRAYNEQFF. In nucleotides, the CDR3 is TGTGCCACCAGTGAGGGATTATGGGCTAGCGGGAGTCGCGCCTACAATGAGCAGTTCTTC.

The sample holds one count of this clonotype. The rearrangement uses TRBV29-1 and TRBJ1-2, with D maybe TRBD1 (5 bases). The CDR3 runs to 12 residues. Trimming removed 4 bases from V and 8 bases from J, with 14 bases in between. Germline CDR1 SQVTM, CDR2 ANQGSEA. CDR3: CSVAGGRRGYTF. CDR3 bases: TGCAGCGTTGCGGGGGGACGCAGGGGCTACACCTTC.

The chain is built from TRBV7-3 and TRBJ2-1; 15 bases agree with TRBD2. The CDR3 length is 15 residues. Germline loops: CDR1 SGHTA, CDR2 FQGTGA. V lost 5 bases, J lost 7 bases, and 3 bases stayed unmatched. The CDR3 sequence: CASSPGTSGGNEQFF. The CDR3, as DNA: TGTGCCAGCAGCCCCGGGACTAGCGGGGGGAATGAGCAGTTCTTC.

This chain joins TRBV7-8 and TRBJ2-7; the D gene is possibly TRBD1 (5 bases). The V end was cut by 0 bases, the J end by 4 bases, with 7 bases between. The CDR3 runs 13 residues. Germline V CDR1 and CDR2: SGHVS, FQNEAQ. CDR3 residues: CASSLAQGYEQYF. CDR3 DNA: TGTGCCAGCAGCTTAGCCCAGGGATACGAGCAGTACTTC.

The rearrangement joins TRBV5-1 to TRBJ2-5; D call uncertain. Trimming pared 3 bases from V and 5 bases from J, leaving 17 bases between. The CDR3 has 15 amino acids. Germline-derived CDR1 and CDR2 are SGHRS and YFSETQ. Here the CDR3 reads CASSSGGERRETQYF. CDR3 DNA sequence: TGCGCCAGCAGCTCGGGTGGAGAGCGCCGGGAGACCCAGTACTTC.

V and J are TRBV7-3 and TRBJ2-2, with D perhaps TRBD2 (5 bases). The length of the CDR3 is 14 residues. Trimming stripped 4 bases from V and 7 bases from J, with 13 bases between. CDR1 is SGHTA and CDR2 is FQGTGA in the germline V gene. CDR3 sequence: CASSSTLAGGELFF. The CDR3 DNA reads as TGTGCCAGCAGCTCCACCCTGGCGGGCGGGGAGCTGTTTTTT.

The V gene is TRBV7-3, the J gene TRBJ1-2; TRBD1 agrees at 8 bases. The CDR3 is made up of 16 amino acids. Per germline, CDR1 SGHTA and CDR2 FQGTGA. V shed 2 bases, J shed 5 bases, and the junction held 10 bases outside the gene matches. CDR3 coding DNA: TGTGCCAGCAGCTTAGTGGGGGGACAGGCTCCGTATGGCTACACCTTC. As protein: CASSLVGGQAPYGYTF.

The rearrangement joins TRBV7-2 to TRBJ2-3, with 8 bases matching TRBD2. The CDR3 is 15 amino acids. J gave up 3 bases and V 4 bases, and 6 bases lay outside the gene matches. The germline V gene has CDR1 SGHTA and CDR2 FQGNSA. The CDR3, as DNA: TGTGCCAGCAGCTCCCGTACTAGCGGTACAGATACGCAGTATTTT. Amino acid sequence: CASSSRTSGTDTQYF.

This rearrangement joins TRBV9 to TRBJ1-5, with D hard to call. Germline values: CDR1 SGDLS, CDR2 YYNGEE. V lost 0 bases to trimming and J lost 5 bases, with 12 bases between them. The CDR3 has 15 residues. CDR3 DNA sequence: TGTGCCAGCAGCGTAGGGGCAGGAAGAGATCAGCCCCAGCATTTT. Encoded protein: CASSVGAGRDQPQHF.

V gene TRBV24-1 combines with J gene TRBJ2-3, with TRBD1 matching 7 bases. Trimming at V came to 4 bases and at J to 3 bases, leaving 9 bases not matched to a gene. The CDR3 is 16 residues long. In germline, CDR1 is KGHDR, CDR2 SFDVKD. The CDR3, as DNA: TGTGCCACCAGTGACCCGACAGGGACATTAACAGATACGCAGTATTTT. Residues: CATSDPTGTLTDTQYF.

J is TRBJ2-5 and V is TRBV20-1; TRBD1 matches 8 bases. Germline assignment: CDR1 DFQATT and CDR2 SNEGSKA (reference sequence). Trimming at V came to 4 bases and at J to 5 bases, leaving 15 bases not matched to a gene. The CDR3 is made up of 16 amino acids. The CDR3 nucleotides are TGCAGTGCTACCCCCTTGAGCCAAACAGGGGGGGAGACCCAGTACTTC. Translating it yields CSATPLSQTGGETQYF.

The chain has TRBV4-1 and TRBJ1-5, with D unresolved. V was pared by 4 bases and J by 8 bases, with 9 bases between. The CDR3 is 12 residues long. The germline V gene has CDR1 MGHRA and CDR2 YSYEKL. Here the CDR3 reads CASSPVGEPQHF. In DNA, the CDR3 is TGCGCCAGCAGCCCGGTCGGGGAGCCCCAGCATTTT.

The chain couples TRBV30 to TRBJ1-1, with D tentatively TRBD1 (5 bases). Trimming shortened V by 4 bases and J by 3 bases, and 12 bases separated the two germline ends. CDR3 length: 13 residues. Germline lookup yields CDR1 GTSNPN and CDR2 SVGIG (reference sequence). CDR3 region: CAWTGDGDTEAFF. CDR3 DNA: TGTGCCTGGACGGGGGATGGCGACACTGAAGCTTTCTTT.

The gene calls are TRBV29-1 and TRBJ2-5; weak D call: TRBD2 (6 bases). The germline CDR1 and CDR2 sequences are SQVTM and ANQGSEA. V lost 8 bases to trimming and J lost 2 bases, with 15 bases between them. This CDR3 has 13 amino acids. CDR3 protein: CSPLGSGQETQYF. In DNA form, the CDR3 reads TGCAGCCCCCTTGGTAGCGGACAAGAGACCCAGTACTTC.

The chain links TRBV6-1 to TRBJ2-5; 8 nucleotides line up with TRBD1. Trimming took 8 bases from V and 4 from J; bases not matched to a gene: 9. Germline CDR1 is MNHNS and CDR2 is SASEGT. The CDR3 extends over 14 amino acids. The CDR3 here is CASPRGQGGETQYF. DNA of the CDR3: TGTGCCAGCCCCAGGGGGCAGGGGGGAGAGACCCAGTACTTC.

CDR3 in DNA: TGCGCCAGCAGTGGAGGGGTCTCCGAGCAGTACTTC. It encodes CASSGGVSEQYF. The chain carries TRBV10-2 and TRBJ2-7; D may be TRBD1 or TRBD2 (5 bases each). Germline V gene data show CDR1 as WSHSY and CDR2 as SAAADI. The CDR3 has 12 amino acids. The V end lost 4 bases, the J end lost 6 bases, and 10 bases lay between the germline ends.

V is TRBV30 and J is TRBJ1-3, with a tentative D call TRBD1 (6 bases). CDR3 length: 13 amino acids. CDR1 and CDR2 from the germline V gene are GTSNPN and SVGIG (reference sequence). The V and J ends lost 4 bases and 2 bases respectively, with 9 bases between them. Here the CDR3 DNA reads TGTGCCTGGATTGAGGGGGCTGGAAACACCATATATTTT. It codes for CAWIEGAGNTIYF.

CDR3 region: CASSLGFGDEQFF. In nucleotides, the CDR3 is TGCGCCAGCAGCTTGGGCTTCGGTGATGAGCAGTTCTTC. V usage is TRBV5-1 and J usage is TRBJ2-1; D is unresolved. The germline CDR1 and CDR2 sequences are SGHRS and YFSETQ. CDR3 length: 13 residues. V was clipped by 0 bases and J by 8 bases, with 9 bases between them.

The chain couples TRBV7-9 to TRBJ2-5; D is uncertain. Deletions cut 1 base from V and 0 bases from J, with 12 bases between. CDR1 is SEHNR, CDR2 FQNEAQ, per germline (reference sequence). The CDR3 length is 16 residues. In DNA form, the CDR3 reads TGTGCCAGCAGCTTAGGACAACTTAAGTACCAAGAGACCCAGTACTTC. This codes for CASSLGQLKYQETQYF.

The V call is TRBV2, the J call TRBJ2-1; the D is unclear. Trimming shortened V by 7 bases and J by 10 bases, and 14 bases separated the two germline ends. CDR1 is SNHLY and CDR2 is FYNNEI in the germline V gene. CDR3 size: 12 residues. The CDR3 DNA follows: TGTGCCAGCAAGGTAATAGGGCCAGAGCAGTTCTTC. Amino acids: CASKVIGPEQFF.

The chain is built from TRBV25-1 and TRBJ2-1, with a tentative D call TRBD2 (6 bases). The CDR3 is made up of 21 amino acids. Per the germline V gene, CDR1 is MGHDK and CDR2 is SYGVNS. The V and J ends lost 6 bases and 0 bases respectively, with 30 bases between them. DNA of the CDR3: TGTGCCAGCAGCGAGGTTGGAATATCTAGCGAGGGGCCGTCCTCCTACAATGAGCAGTTCTTC. Translation gives CASSEVGISSEGPSSYNEQFF. The variable domain in full, completed from reference TRBV25-1 and TRBJ2-1, reads EADIYQTPRYLVIGTGKKITLECSQTMGHDKMYWYQQDPGMELHLIHYSYGVNSTEKGDLSSESTVSRIRTEHFPLTLESARPSHTSQYLCASSEVGISSEGPSSYNEQFFGPGTRLTVL.